The sequence of this T cell receptor (beta chain) was determined in a study of T cells in Graves' hyperthyroidism and ophthalmopathy. The CDR3 covers 16 residues. Deletions cut 3 bases from V and 5 bases from J, with 17 bases between. Germline CDR1 and CDR2: ENHRY and SYGVKD. It was uncontrolled infection, other autoimmune disease, pregnancy or lactation that excluded patients. Whole-study results and caveats: Median prediction lead before ophthalmopathy onset was 6 to 8 months with the model.

For this clonotype: The antigen remains undetermined. A much more abundant neighbour one base away suggests this may be a read error.

RNA transcripts provided the source from which TCR beta CDR3 regions were amplified. The HTBI primer set drove a first-round RT-PCR of the TCR CDR3. One entry per CDR3 protein results from TCRdb running MiXCR on the multiplex PCR reads. The sample holds more than 100,000 distinct CDR3 sequences, less than 55% seen once. This sequence was found in a man aged 35 to 55 with Graves' hyperthyroidism. The sample consisted of blood. The J gene is TRBJ1-5, the V gene TRBV10-3; D remains unclear. CDR3 amino acids: CAISDSTKPPYQPQHF. CDR3 coding DNA: TGTGCCATCAGTGACTCGACCAAACCCCCCTATCAGCCCCAGCATTTT.